These T cell receptor beta chains were read from a single sample in a study of T cell changes during pregnancy in multiple sclerosis. TCRdb keeps only in-frame clones here, not all; method: immunoSEQ multiplex PCR. The sample lists tens of thousands of clones, around nine tenths occurring once. Sequences were derived from peripheral blood, sampled in the first trimester of pregnancy. The source is a female donor in good health, enrolled as a control in a pregnancy study. The CDR3 runs from the conserved cysteine through the conserved F or W. The order of the fields is J gene, D gene, clone size, V gene, CDR3 DNA, CDR3 protein. The D gene is left open where the match is weak. Part of the rows lack a size; the others show once, few, many or a class for expanded clones.

>TRBJ1-1|NA|NA|TRBV10-2
TGCGCCAGCATAATTTCGGAGGCTTTCTTT
CASIISEAFF
>TRBJ1-5|TRBD1|many|TRBV6-1
TGTGCCAGCAGTCCGGACAGGGGGGACCAGCCCCAGCATTTT
CASSPDRGDQPQHF
>TRBJ2-7|TRBD1|NA|TRBV28
TGTGCCAGCACCCCAGGGGGACAGGGGGTTGGCCCATCCTACGAGCAGTACTTC
CASTPGGQGVGPSYEQYF
>TRBJ2-7|NA|NA|TRBV29-1
TGCAGCGTTGAAGAAGCCGCACAGGGTTCCTCCTACGAGCAGTACTTC
CSVEEAAQGSSYEQYF
>TRBJ1-5|NA|NA|TRBV10-3
TGTGCCATCAGTCCCAGGGAGGCTGACAATCAGCCCCAGCATTTT
CAISPREADNQPQHF
>TRBJ2-7|NA|NA|TRBV7-6
TGTGCCAGCAGCTCAGGGACTCCGCATGTCTACGAGCAGTACTTC
CASSSGTPHVYEQYF
>TRBJ2-6|NA|NA|TRBV19
TGTGCCAGTAGTTCTAGGGGCGGGGCCAACGTCCTGACTTTC
CASSSRGGANVLTF
>TRBJ2-7|TRBD2|NA|TRBV4-1
TGCGCCAGCAGCCAAGATGGTAGCGGGATCTCCTACGAGCAGTACTTC
CASSQDGSGISYEQYF
>TRBJ1-2|NA|NA|TRBV7-8
TGTGCCAGCAGCTCTATAGGGACACCTACTAACTATGGCTACACCTTC
CASSSIGTPTNYGYTF
>TRBJ2-2|NA|NA|TRBV19
TGTGCCAGTAGTATGGGAGACCGGGTGGTAGCCGGGGAGCTGTTTTTT
CASSMGDRVVAGELFF
>TRBJ2-7|NA|NA|TRBV6-1
TGTGCCAGCAGTGAGACTGGCTACGAGCAGTACTTC
CASSETGYEQYF
>TRBJ2-1|TRBD2|NA|TRBV10-3
TGTGCCATCAGTGAACGGGGGGGGCGGGAGGAAGAATACAATGAGCAGTTCTTC
CAISERGGREEEYNEQFF
>TRBJ1-1|NA|NA|TRBV19
TGTGCCAGTAGTATAGCTCCACAGGGTGAAGCTTTCTTT
CASSIAPQGEAFF
>TRBJ2-3|NA|NA|TRBV6-1
TGTGCCAGCAGTGAAGATAGAAGCACAGATACGCAGTATTTT
CASSEDRSTDTQYF
>TRBJ2-3|NA|NA|TRBV23-1
TGCGCCAGCAGTCAATGCAGGGGAGGGCCACCAGATACGCAGTATTTT
CASSQCRGGPPDTQYF
>TRBJ1-5|NA|NA|TRBV6-6
TGTGCCAGCAACTCCCCGGGAGAGCAGCCCCAGCATTTT
CASNSPGEQPQHF
>TRBJ1-5|NA|NA|TRBV2
TGTGCCAGCAGTGGGACAGTATATAGCAATCAGCCCCAGCATTTT
CASSGTVYSNQPQHF
>TRBJ2-5|NA|once|TRBV7-9
TGTGCCAGCAGCTTAAGCTTACGGGAGAATAGAGAGACCCAGTACTTC
CASSLSLRENRETQYF
>TRBJ2-7|NA|NA|TRBV10-3
TGTGCCATCAGTGAGTGGAGGGCCCCCTACGAGCAGTACTTC
CAISEWRAPYEQYF
>TRBJ1-5|NA|NA|TRBV2
TGTGCCAGCATGGGAGTTGGTGGCAATCAGCCCCAGCATTTT
CASMGVGGNQPQHF
>TRBJ2-4|NA|NA|TRBV6-5
TGTGCCAGCAGACCCTGGGAGGAAAACATTCAGTACTTC
CASRPWEENIQYF
>TRBJ2-3|TRBD2|NA|TRBV2
TGTGCCAGCAGTGGAGCGGGAGCGGGCACAGATACGCAGTATTTT
CASSGAGAGTDTQYF
>TRBJ1-5|NA|NA|TRBV5-1
TGCGCCAGCAGCTTGACAGGGAACCAGCCCCAGCATTTT
CASSLTGNQPQHF
>TRBJ2-7|TRBD2|NA|TRBV9
TGTGCCAGCAGCGTAGGACTAGGGCTAGCGGGAGTCGAGGAGCAGTACTTC
CASSVGLGLAGVEEQYF
>TRBJ2-5|NA|NA|TRBV7-6
TGTGCCAGCAGCCCTGGACAGCTTCAAGAGACCCAGTACTTC
CASSPGQLQETQYF
>TRBJ2-7|TRBD2|NA|TRBV9
TGTGCCAGCAGCGTAGAGGGGACTAGCACCCACGAGCAGTACTTC
CASSVEGTSTHEQYF
>TRBJ2-7|TRBD1|once|TRBV6-1
TGTGCCAGCAGGGGACAGGAGAACGAGCAGTACTTC
CASRGQENEQYF
>TRBJ2-7|TRBD2|NA|TRBV2
TGTGCCAGCAGTACCGGGACTAGCGGGAGGGGGAGCTACGAGCAGTACTTC
CASSTGTSGRGSYEQYF
>TRBJ1-2|TRBD1|NA|TRBV5-5
TGTGCCAGCAGCTCTGAGGTTTTGGGACAGGGGGTAAATGGCTACACCTTC
CASSSEVLGQGVNGYTF
>TRBJ2-7|TRBD1|once|TRBV5-1
TGCGCCAGCAGCTTGGAAACAGGGGACTACGAGCAGTACTTC
CASSLETGDYEQYF
>TRBJ2-2|NA|NA|TRBV6-1
TGTGCCAGCAGTGAGGGCTCGAGGGCCCAAGACACCGGGGAGCTGTTTTTT
CASSEGSRAQDTGELFF
>TRBJ2-1|NA|NA|TRBV9
TGTGCCAGCAGCGTAGCATCTTCAAACAACAATGAGCAGTTCTTC
CASSVASSNNNEQFF
>TRBJ2-2|TRBD2|once|TRBV15
TGTGCCACCAGCGAGGGGACTACGCGCGGGGAGCTGTTTTTT
CATSEGTTRGELFF
>TRBJ1-3|TRBD1|NA|TRBV7-9
TGTGCCAGCAGCGCAACAGGGGGCCCGGGAAACACCATATATTTT
CASSATGGPGNTIYF
>TRBJ2-1|TRBD2|NA|TRBV19
TGTGCCAGTAGTCTAGGACTAGCAGACTACAATGAGCAGTTCTTC
CASSLGLADYNEQFF
>TRBJ2-7|TRBD2|NA|TRBV4-2
TGTGCCAGCAGTCGCGAGGCCGGGACTAGCGGCTACGAGCAGTACTTC
CASSREAGTSGYEQYF
>TRBJ2-5|TRBD1|NA|TRBV27
TGTGCCAGCAGGAAACCGGGACAGGGTTTACAAGAGACCCAGTACTTC
CASRKPGQGLQETQYF
>TRBJ2-5|TRBD2|NA|TRBV5-1
TGCGCCAGCAGCTTGGACAGCGGGGCAACCCAAGAGACCCAGTACTTC
CASSLDSGATQETQYF
>TRBJ2-5|TRBD2|once|TRBV6-5
TGTGCCAGCAGTTACTCGCGGGGGGCGGGGACCCAGTACTTC
CASSYSRGAGTQYF
>TRBJ2-3|TRBD2|NA|TRBV9
TGTGCCAGCAGCGTAGACAGCGGGAGGGGAGATACGCAGTATTTT
CASSVDSGRGDTQYF
>TRBJ2-3|TRBD2|NA|TRBV5-4
TGTGCCAGCAGCTTGGGGAGCGGGAGTTCAGATACGCAGTATTTT
CASSLGSGSSDTQYF
>TRBJ1-3|NA|NA|TRBV6-1
TGTGCCAGCAGTGAAGAGGGGTACTCTGGAAACACCATATATTTT
CASSEEGYSGNTIYF
>TRBJ2-7|TRBD2|NA|TRBV2
TGTGCCAGCAGGGCCGGGACTAGCGGGAGACCCCACGAGCAGTACTTC
CASRAGTSGRPHEQYF
>TRBJ2-7|TRBD1|NA|TRBV28
TGTGCCAGCAGTTCACCCGGGACAGGGTACGAGCAGTACTTC
CASSSPGTGYEQYF
>TRBJ2-1|TRBD2|NA|TRBV29-1
TGCAGCGTGATCGGACTAGCGGGAGTTCAAGAGCAGTTCTTC
CSVIGLAGVQEQFF
>TRBJ1-1|NA|NA|TRBV5-1
TGCGCCAGCAGCTTGGTGGGGGGGGTTTCGAACACTGAAGCTTTCTTT
CASSLVGGVSNTEAFF